This T cell receptor beta chain was sequenced in a study of identical twins. General study points: Invariant cells of the MAIT and iNKT types might have partly distorted the zero-insertion analyses.

From the 5' RACE reads, TCRdb called clonotypes with MiXCR, one entry per CDR3 protein. Among hundreds of thousands of distinct CDR3 sequences listed, over 15% were seen once. This clonotype has a handful of counts. Its target is not known. The CDR3 extends over 15 amino acids. The V gene's germline CDR1 is DFQATT and CDR2 SNEGSKA (reference sequence). The V gene lost 0 bases and the J gene lost 6 bases, with 17 bases spanning the gap. Separately, the same data were catalogued under a study of T cells expressing NK-cell markers. From that report: Sequencing of TCR beta repertoires drew on sorted CD3+CD56+NKG2C+, CD3+CD56+NKG2C- and CD3+CD56-NKG2C+ T cells. HCMV serostatus: most of the eight sequenced donors positive, one negative. Where several donors were concerned, these clonotypes also led the CD3+CD56-NKG2C+ fraction.

The chain has TRBV20-1 and TRBJ1-1; D is possibly TRBD1 (5 bases). The sequencing sample was made of PBMCs. The source is a woman under 30 in good health. CDR3 amino acids: CSARDQGAGFAEAFF. Written as DNA, the CDR3 is TGCAGTGCTAGAGATCAAGGGGCAGGGTTTGCTGAAGCTTTCTTT.